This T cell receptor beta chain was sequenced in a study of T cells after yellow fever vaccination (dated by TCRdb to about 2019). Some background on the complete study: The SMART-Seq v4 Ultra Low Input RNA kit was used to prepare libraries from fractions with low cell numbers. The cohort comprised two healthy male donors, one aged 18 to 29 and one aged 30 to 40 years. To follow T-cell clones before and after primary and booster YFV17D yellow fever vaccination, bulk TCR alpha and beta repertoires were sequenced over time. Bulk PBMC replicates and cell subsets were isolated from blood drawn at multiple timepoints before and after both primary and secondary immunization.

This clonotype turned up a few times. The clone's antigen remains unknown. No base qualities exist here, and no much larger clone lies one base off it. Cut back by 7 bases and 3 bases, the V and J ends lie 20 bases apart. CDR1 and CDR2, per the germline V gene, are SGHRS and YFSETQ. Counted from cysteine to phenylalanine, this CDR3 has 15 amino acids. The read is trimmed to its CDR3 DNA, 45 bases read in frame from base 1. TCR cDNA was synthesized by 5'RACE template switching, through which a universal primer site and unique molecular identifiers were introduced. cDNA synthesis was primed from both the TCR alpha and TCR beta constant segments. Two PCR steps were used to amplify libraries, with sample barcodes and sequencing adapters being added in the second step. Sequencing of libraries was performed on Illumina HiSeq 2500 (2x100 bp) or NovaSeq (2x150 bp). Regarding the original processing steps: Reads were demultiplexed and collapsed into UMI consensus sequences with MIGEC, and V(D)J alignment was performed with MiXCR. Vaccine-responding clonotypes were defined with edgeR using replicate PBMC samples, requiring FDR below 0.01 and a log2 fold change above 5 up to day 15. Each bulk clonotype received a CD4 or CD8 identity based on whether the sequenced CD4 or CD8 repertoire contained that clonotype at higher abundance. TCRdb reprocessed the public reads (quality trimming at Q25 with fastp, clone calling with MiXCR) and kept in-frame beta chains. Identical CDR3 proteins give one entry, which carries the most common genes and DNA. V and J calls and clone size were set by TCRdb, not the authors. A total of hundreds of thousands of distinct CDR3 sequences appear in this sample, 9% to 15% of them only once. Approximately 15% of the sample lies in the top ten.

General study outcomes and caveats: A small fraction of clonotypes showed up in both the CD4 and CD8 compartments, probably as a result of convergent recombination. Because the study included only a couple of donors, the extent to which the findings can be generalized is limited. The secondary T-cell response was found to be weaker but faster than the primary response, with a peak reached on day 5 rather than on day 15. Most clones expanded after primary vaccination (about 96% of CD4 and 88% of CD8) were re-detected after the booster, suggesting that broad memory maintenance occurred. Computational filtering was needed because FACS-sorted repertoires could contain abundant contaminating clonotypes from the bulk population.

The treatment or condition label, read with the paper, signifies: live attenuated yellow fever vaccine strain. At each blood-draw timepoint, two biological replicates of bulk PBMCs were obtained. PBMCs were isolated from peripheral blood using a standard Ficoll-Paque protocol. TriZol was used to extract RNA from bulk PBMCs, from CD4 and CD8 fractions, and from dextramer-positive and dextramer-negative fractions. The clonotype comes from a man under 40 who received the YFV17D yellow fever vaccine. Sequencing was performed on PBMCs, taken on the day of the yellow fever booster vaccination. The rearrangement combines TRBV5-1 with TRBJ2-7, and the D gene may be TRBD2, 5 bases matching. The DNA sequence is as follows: TGCGCCAGCCGACTCAATCTAGCAGAAAACTACGAGCAGTACTTC. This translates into CASRLNLAENYEQYF.